A selection of T cell receptor beta chains follows, all from one sample in a study of human T cells and chemical hapten exposure. TCRdb re-analysed the RACE reads in MiXCR, keeping a single row per CDR3 protein. Of about 53,000 distinct CDR3 sequences in the sample, 8% to 10% were seen once. This material consisted of whole blood, taken in connection with sensitization to the hapten diphenylcyclopropenone (DPC). The receptors derive from a man between 35 and 55 years old with alopecia areata. Some clones in this sample may be carry-over from other donors' samples. Each CDR3 is given with its conserved first and last residue. A D gene is named only where the DNA matches it firmly. The size of a clone is reported for some rows only, either as once, few or many, or as a class for expanded clones.

>TRBV20-1|TRBJ2-1|NA|NA
CSASGSGLFEQFF
TGCAGTGCTAGCGGGAGCGGGCTCTTCGAGCAGTTCTTC
>TRBV15|TRBJ2-1|NA|TRBD2
CATSEPGLADNEQFF
TGTGCCACCAGCGAACCGGGACTAGCAGACAATGAGCAGTTCTTC
>TRBV2|TRBJ2-7|few|TRBD2
CASSEWGLAGVQTYEQYF
TGTGCCAGCAGTGAATGGGGACTAGCGGGAGTCCAGACCTACGAGCAGTACTTC
>TRBV30|TRBJ2-2|many|NA
CAWSVLQGGSGELFF
TGTGCCTGGAGTGTATTGCAGGGTGGGAGCGGGGAGCTGTTTTTT
>TRBV28|TRBJ2-7|few|TRBD1
CASRGTALKQYF
TGTGCCAGCAGAGGGACAGCTCTAAAGCAGTACTTC
>TRBV27|TRBJ2-3|few|NA
CASSSRPTDTQYF
TGTGCCAGCAGTTCCCGACCGACAGATACGCAGTATTTT
>TRBV7-2|TRBJ2-1|few|NA
CASNWGSFRGEQFF
TGTGCCAGCAACTGGGGGTCCTTCCGGGGTGAGCAGTTCTTC
>TRBV7-8|TRBJ1-2|NA|TRBD1
CASSPRGRGNYGYTF
TGTGCCAGCAGCCCGAGGGGCAGGGGGAACTATGGCTACACCTTC
>TRBV9|TRBJ2-3|NA|NA
CASSESPHSYTDTQYF
TGTGCCAGCAGCGAGAGCCCCCACTCATATACAGATACGCAGTATTTT
>TRBV12-3/TRBV12-4|TRBJ2-1|few|TRBD2
CASSLRTSGRALNEQFF
TGTGCCAGCAGTTTAAGGACTAGCGGGAGGGCCCTCAATGAGCAGTTCTTC
>TRBV28|TRBJ2-1|many|NA
CASRPLTSTHSYNEQFF
TGTGCCAGCAGACCACTTACTAGCACCCACTCCTACAATGAGCAGTTCTTC
>TRBV12-5|TRBJ2-5|few|NA
CASGPDDRETQYF
TGTGCTAGTGGCCCTGATGACAGAGAGACCCAGTACTTC
>TRBV5-1|TRBJ1-1|many|NA
CASTRERAEAFF
TGCGCCAGCACCCGGGAGAGGGCTGAAGCTTTCTTT
>TRBV7-2|TRBJ2-1|many|NA
CASSSQSGKSSYNEQFF
TGTGCCAGCAGCTCGCAATCGGGCAAGAGCTCCTACAATGAGCAGTTCTTC
>TRBV14|TRBJ2-7|few|NA
CASSHSGGTGEQYF
TGTGCCAGCAGCCATTCAGGCGGGACGGGTGAGCAGTACTTC
>TRBV28|TRBJ1-1|NA|NA
CASSPIAPPGWTFF
TGTGCCAGCAGTCCCATAGCCCCCCCAGGGTGGACTTTCTTT
>TRBV5-1|TRBJ1-2|many|NA
CASSGQGILSNGYTF
TGCGCCAGCAGCGGCCAGGGCATCCTATCGAATGGCTACACCTTC
>TRBV11-2|TRBJ2-7|many|NA
CASSFHRDASYEQYF
TGTGCCAGCAGCTTCCACCGGGACGCATCCTACGAGCAGTACTTC
>TRBV28|TRBJ2-5|many|NA
CASRFNRELQETQYF
TGTGCCAGCAGATTTAACAGGGAACTCCAAGAGACCCAGTACTTC
>TRBV28|TRBJ2-1|few|TRBD1
CASGLGWRQGSDEQFF
TGTGCCAGCGGGTTAGGTTGGAGACAGGGTAGCGATGAGCAGTTCTTC
>TRBV12-3/TRBV12-4|TRBJ2-7|few|NA
CASSFSPGTIYEQYF
TGTGCCAGCAGTTTTAGTCCGGGAACAATCTACGAGCAGTACTTC
>TRBV6-2/TRBV6-3|TRBJ2-3|once|TRBD2
CASTLAGADTQYF
TGTGCCAGCACGCTAGCGGGAGCCGATACGCAGTATTTT
>TRBV7-3|TRBJ2-5|NA|TRBD2
CASSPGLDSLETQYF
TGTGCCAGCAGCCCAGGACTAGACAGTCTAGAGACCCAGTACTTC
>TRBV7-9|TRBJ2-5|many|NA
CASIIADTGGETQYF
TGTGCCAGCATCATAGCGGACACGGGCGGAGAGACCCAGTACTTC
>TRBV3-1|TRBJ2-1|few|TRBD1
CASSRTGVWNEQFF
TGTGCCAGCAGCCGCACAGGGGTCTGGAATGAGCAGTTCTTC
>TRBV3-1|TRBJ1-1|NA|NA
CASSQDMITEAFF
TGTGCCAGCAGCCAAGATATGATTACTGAAGCTTTCTTT
>TRBV7-2|TRBJ2-2|few|TRBD2
CASSPGLAGAAGELFF
TGTGCCAGCAGCCCAGGACTAGCGGGAGCGGCCGGGGAGCTGTTTTTT
>TRBV11-2|TRBJ2-3|medium-sized|TRBD2
CASSLGQFGTSGRALADTQYF
TGTGCCAGCAGCTTAGGACAATTCGGGACTAGCGGGAGGGCCCTGGCAGATACGCAGTATTTT
>TRBV12-3/TRBV12-4|TRBJ2-1|NA|TRBD2
CASRRAGRFEQFF
TGTGCCAGCAGGAGAGCGGGAAGGTTTGAGCAGTTCTTC
>TRBV6-4|TRBJ1-2|NA|NA
CASSAEGGSSGYTF
TGTGCCAGCAGTGCGGAGGGAGGATCCTCTGGCTACACCTTC
>TRBV28|TRBJ2-7|NA|NA
CASSFTGEQYF
TGTGCCAGCAGTTTTACGGGCGAGCAGTACTTC
>TRBV2|TRBJ2-7|many|NA
CASSAGIPEQYF
TGTGCCAGCAGTGCTGGGATTCCCGAGCAGTACTTC
>TRBV29-1|TRBJ1-2|NA|TRBD1
CSVSDPGQGAGGYTF
TGCAGCGTTTCCGACCCGGGACAGGGGGCAGGAGGCTACACCTTC
>TRBV12-3/TRBV12-4|TRBJ1-6|few|NA
CASSFRTNSPLHF
TGTGCCAGCAGTTTCCGGACGAATTCACCCCTCCACTTT
>TRBV11-2|TRBJ2-7|many|TRBD2
CASSPLGGYEQYF
TGTGCCAGCAGCCCCTTGGGGGGGTACGAGCAGTACTTC
>TRBV7-8|TRBJ1-2|few|NA
CASSPVGGESFANYGYTF
TGTGCCAGCAGCCCCGTGGGGGGAGAGAGTTTTGCTAACTATGGCTACACCTTC
>TRBV4-3|TRBJ2-3|few|NA
CASSPGRIFTDTQYF
TGCGCCAGCAGCCCGGGACGGATTTTCACAGATACGCAGTATTTT
>TRBV10-2|TRBJ2-7|NA|TRBD1
CASGWDSSYEQYF
TGCGCCAGCGGATGGGACAGCTCCTACGAGCAGTACTTC
>TRBV11-3|TRBJ2-1|few|NA
CASSHGRIGSSYNEQFF
TGTGCCAGCAGCCACGGGCGGATCGGCAGCTCCTACAATGAGCAGTTCTTC
>TRBV28|TRBJ2-7|few|TRBD1
CASSLGDRATHEQYF
TGTGCCAGCAGTTTAGGGGACAGGGCCACCCACGAGCAGTACTTC
>TRBV7-2|TRBJ2-2|NA|TRBD2
CASSLVRSGSWTGELFF
TGTGCCAGCAGCTTAGTTAGGAGCGGGAGTTGGACCGGGGAGCTGTTTTTT
>TRBV11-2|TRBJ2-3|few|NA
CASSHGRTDTQYF
TGTGCCAGCAGCCACGGGAGAACAGATACGCAGTATTTT
>TRBV5-6|TRBJ2-7|NA|NA
CASSLGFTYEQYF
TGTGCCAGCAGCTTGGGCTTCACCTACGAGCAGTACTTC
>TRBV20-1|TRBJ2-7|NA|NA
CSARPGVHEQYF
TGCAGTGCTAGACCGGGAGTCCACGAGCAGTACTTC
>TRBV9|TRBJ2-1|many|TRBD1
CASSAPTGTGGALGHNEQFF
TGTGCCAGCAGCGCCCCAACCGGGACAGGGGGCGCATTAGGTCACAATGAGCAGTTCTTC
>TRBV7-2|TRBJ2-6|few|NA
CASSLVSRGGGAGANVLTF
TGTGCCAGCAGCTTAGTCTCGAGGGGCGGGGGCGCTGGGGCCAACGTCCTGACTTTC
>TRBV6-6|TRBJ1-1|NA|NA
CASPPELVMNTEAFF
TGTGCCAGCCCCCCCGAATTGGTCATGAACACTGAAGCTTTCTTT
>TRBV5-1|TRBJ2-7|NA|NA
CASSMGASSYEQYF
TGCGCCAGCAGCATGGGCGCTAGCTCCTACGAGCAGTACTTC
>TRBV9|TRBJ2-7|NA|TRBD2
CASSVGGLAGSYEQYF
TGTGCCAGCAGCGTAGGGGGACTAGCGGGCTCCTACGAGCAGTACTTC
>TRBV7-9|TRBJ2-1|NA|NA
CASRTSGGKNEQFF
TGTGCCAGCAGGACGTCAGGAGGGAAAAATGAGCAGTTCTTC
>TRBV7-2|TRBJ2-3|NA|TRBD2
CASSPMGLAGGGTDTQYF
TGTGCCAGCAGCCCCATGGGACTAGCGGGAGGCGGCACAGATACGCAGTATTTT
>TRBV28|TRBJ2-7|many|NA
CASSPLNSGEQYF
TGTGCCAGCAGTCCCTTAAACTCCGGAGAGCAGTACTTC
>TRBV5-1|TRBJ2-1|few|TRBD2
CASSLVAGGPGSSNDEQFF
TGCGCCAGCAGCTTGGTAGCGGGAGGGCCCGGCTCGTCTAACGATGAGCAGTTCTTC
>TRBV11-2|TRBJ2-1|NA|TRBD2
CASRPPGLRYNEQFF
TGTGCCAGCAGGCCGCCGGGACTACGCTACAATGAGCAGTTCTTC